Listed here are 5 T cell receptor beta chains from one sample, sequenced in a study of human T cells and chemical hapten exposure (TCRdb year 2021). Total RNA was extracted from unfractionated whole blood that had been collected in Tempus Blood RNA tubes. Libraries came from 5' RACE. Sequencing took place on an Illumina MiSeq. The raw public reads went through TCRdb reprocessing: fastp at Q25, MiXCR clone calling, in-frame beta chains kept. A single entry per CDR3 protein holds the most common genes and DNA from its merged rows. The sample has tens of thousands of distinct CDR3 sequences on record, roughly 8.4% of them singletons. The ten largest make up about 2.2% of the sample. The receptors stem from a male donor in good health.

This clonotype was found a few times. The chain uses TRBV4-1 and TRBJ2-1; 8 bases line up with TRBD2. CDR1 and CDR2 from the germline V gene are MGHRA and YSYEKL. The CDR3 is 15 amino acids. Trimming cost V 5 bases and J 7 bases; bases outside gene matches: 10. The CDR3 spells CASSSQREWGNEQFF. CDR3 sequence (DNA): TGCGCCAGCAGCTCCCAGCGGGAGTGGGGTAATGAGCAGTTCTTC.

This chain links TRBV5-5 with TRBJ2-3; 7 bases agree with TRBD1. The CDR3 has 17 amino acids. The germline V gene has CDR1 SGHKS and CDR2 YYEKEE (reference sequence). The junction had 8 bases not matched to a gene; V was cut back by 1 base and J by 0 bases. In nucleotides, the CDR3 is TGTGCCAGCAGCTTGAGAGGGGACAGAACTAGCACAGATACGCAGTATTTT. Encoded protein: CASSLRGDRTSTDTQYF.

In this sample, this clonotype turned up many times. The chain uses TRBV27 and TRBJ1-6; a possible D gene is TRBD1 (6 bases). The CDR3 consists of 15 residues. Per the germline V gene, CDR1 is MNHEY and CDR2 is SMNVEV (reference sequence). The germline V and J ends were trimmed by 0 bases and 9 bases, with 12 bases remaining between them. This chain's CDR3 is CASSLSQGLSSPLHF. The CDR3 region has the DNA TGTGCCAGCAGTTTATCCCAGGGGCTGAGTTCACCCCTCCACTTT.

The chain joins TRBV5-1 to TRBJ2-1; 12 nucleotides match TRBD1. The trim removed 4 bases at V and 7 bases at J, leaving 12 bases unmatched. CDR3 size: 17 residues. CDR1 is SGHRS and CDR2 is YFSETQ in the germline V gene. CDR3 region: CASSARQPGQGANEQFF. CDR3 in DNA: TGCGCCAGCAGCGCCCGACAGCCGGGACAGGGGGCGAATGAGCAGTTCTTC.

This clonotype was detected a few times. The V and J genes are TRBV12-3 or TRBV12-4 and TRBJ2-7; maybe TRBD2 (6 bases). The CDR3 covers 15 residues. V lost 6 bases to trimming and J lost 5 bases, with 20 bases between them. CDR3 in amino acids: CASRIGGTAANEQYF. In nucleotides, the CDR3 is TGTGCCAGCAGAATCGGGGGAACCGCTGCCAACGAGCAGTACTTC.